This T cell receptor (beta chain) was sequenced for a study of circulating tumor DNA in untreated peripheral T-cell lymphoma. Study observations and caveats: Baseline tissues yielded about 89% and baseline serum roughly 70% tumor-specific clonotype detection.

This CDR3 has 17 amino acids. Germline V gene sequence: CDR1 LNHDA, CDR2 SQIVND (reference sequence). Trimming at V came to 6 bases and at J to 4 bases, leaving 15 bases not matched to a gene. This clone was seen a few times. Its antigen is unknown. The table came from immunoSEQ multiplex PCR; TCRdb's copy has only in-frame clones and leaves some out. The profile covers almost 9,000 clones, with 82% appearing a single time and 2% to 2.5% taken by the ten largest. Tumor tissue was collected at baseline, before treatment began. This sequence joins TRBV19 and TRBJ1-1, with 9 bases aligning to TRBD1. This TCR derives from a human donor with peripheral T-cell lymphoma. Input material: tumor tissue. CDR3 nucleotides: TGTGCCAGTAGCCGACCCCGTGCCCTGACAGGGGGCACTGAAGCTTTCTTT. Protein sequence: CASSRPRALTGGTEAFF.